This TCR beta chain was observed in a study of blood T cell repertoires in COVID-19. Turning to the study itself: All recovered Cohort 3 donors got two negative PCRs, got clearance, or saw symptom resolution. Specimens from acute and convalescent COVID-19 originated in the United States, Italy and Spain. The analysed material was cDNA or gDNA that came from T cells, B-cell-depleted T cells, or PBMCs.

Enrollees, about 18 to 95 years old, lived in approximately 24 US areas. Sequencing was performed with immunoSEQ multiplex PCR; in TCRdb, only in-frame clones are kept and a portion is missing. The sample yields about 400,000 clones, about 90% seen once. CDR1 is LGHDT and CDR2 is YNNKEL in the germline V gene (reference sequence). Trimming removed 3 bases from V and 5 bases from J, with 13 bases in between. The CDR3 loop spans 14 amino acids. This chain uses TRBV3-1 (or the pseudogene TRBV3-2) with TRBJ2-5; D is possibly TRBD2 (7 bases). Sequencing was performed on PBMCs or T cells enriched from blood (not recorded which). The sequence was collected from a man in his forties in a cohort exposed to, infected with or recovered from COVID-19 (not recorded which). The CDR3 DNA follows: TGTGCCAGCAGCCACTACAGGGAGGGGGAGACCCAGTACTTC. Its translation is CASSHYREGETQYF.